This T cell receptor (beta chain) was recovered during a study of cytomegalovirus exposure and HLA in healthy donors. The wider study: Inside one of the first data releases sat around 85 million unique TCRs taken from HLA-typed donors.

Germline CDR1 is SGDLS and CDR2 is YYNGEE. V gave up 4 bases and J gave up 2 bases; unmatched junction bases: 8. The CDR3 consists of 16 residues. Regarding this clone: The antigen remains unidentified.

Primers: 60 Vbeta forward and 13 Jbeta reverse. Measured with immunoSEQ multiplex PCR; TCRdb has only the in-frame clones, and not every one. The sample has approximately 140,000 clones, roughly 83% seen once; the top ten hold 4% to 5%. Study observations and caveats: In an earlier analysis, about 87% or about 30%: the productive usage of most TCR beta V segments. Specific recognition of CMV antigens was confirmed in vitro for three chains (all CMV-associated).

The sample was PBMCs. This receptor was taken from a man between 35 and 55 years old in good health and CMV-seropositive. This chain joins TRBV9 and TRBJ2-3; 9 positions match TRBD1. CDR3 DNA sequence: TGTGCCAGCAGCAAAACAGGGGGCGCTTCCACAGATACGCAGTATTTT. This codes for CASSKTGGASTDTQYF.